Each of the 5 T cell receptor beta chains below was sequenced from the same sample in a study of T cell repertoires in cytomegalovirus infection (dated by TCRdb to between 2018 and 2021). Their target antigens are unknown. Sequenced using an Illumina HiSeq 1500. TCRdb cleaned the public reads at Q25 with fastp, built clones with MiXCR and kept in-frame beta chains. Entries are consolidated by CDR3 protein sequence, retaining the most common genes and DNA. A total of 830,000 or so distinct CDR3 sequences appear in this sample, 30% to 35% of them only once. Around an eighth of the sample is in the top ten clones. The sample's treatment or condition label, decoded: in vitro stimulation with specific CMV peptide epitopes to enrich CMV-specific T cells. Sequencing used cultured CD8+ T cells from PBMCs, obtained from culture after CMV antigen stimulation. These receptors all stem from a human donor in good health (CMV status not recorded). Some clones in this sample may be carry-over from other donors' samples.

Ten or more counts support this clonotype. This rearrangement joins TRBV7-2 to TRBJ2-1; 12 bases align to TRBD2. Germline CDR1 reads SGHTA; CDR2 reads FQGNSA. The CDR3 is 16 residues long. V was pared by 5 bases and J by 1 base, with 3 bases of the junction left unmatched. CDR3 DNA sequence: TGTGCCAGCAGCGTCGGGACTAGCGGGTCCTACAATGAGCAGTTCTTC. Its protein is CASSVGTSGSYNEQFF. Supplemented by reference TRBV7-2 and TRBJ2-1, the full variable domain reads GAGVSQSPSNKVTEKGKDVELRCDPISGHTALYWYRQSLGQGLEFLIYFQGNSAPDKSGLPSDRFSAERTGGSVSTLTIQRTQQEDSAVYLCASSVGTSGSYNEQFFGPGTRLTVL.

This clonotype turned up a few times. The chain carries TRBV6-1 and TRBJ1-5; D is unclear. Germline V lookup: CDR1 MNHNS, CDR2 SASEGT. This CDR3 spans 16 amino acids. Trimming shortened V by 1 base and J by 4 bases, and 14 bases separated the two germline ends. The CDR3 sequence is CASSEGRRKPNQPQHF. CDR3 DNA sequence: TGTGCCAGCAGTGAAGGTCGGAGAAAGCCAAATCAGCCCCAGCATTTT.

There are many counts of this clonotype. The chain combines TRBV5-4 with TRBJ1-2; TRBD1 aligns across 9 bases. CDR1 is SGHNT, CDR2 YYREEE, per germline (reference sequence). CDR3 size: 14 residues. Losses at the gene ends were 4 bases for V and 3 bases for J; bases not matched to a gene: 4. For the CDR3, the DNA is TGTGCCAGCAGCAACAGGGGGCACGACTATGGCTACACCTTC. Its protein is CASSNRGHDYGYTF.

This clonotype has only a few counts. The chain employs TRBV29-1 and TRBJ2-1; tentative D call: TRBD2 (6 bases). The V and J ends lost 4 bases and 2 bases respectively, with 12 bases between them. The CDR3 is made up of 14 amino acids. Germline CDR1 reads SQVTM; CDR2 reads ANQGSEA. The CDR3 loop reads CSVGRAGPYNEQFF. As DNA, the CDR3 is TGCAGCGTTGGACGGGCGGGGCCCTACAATGAGCAGTTCTTC.

The sample holds a few counts of this clonotype. This chain joins TRBV7-9 and TRBJ1-1; no clear D. The V and J ends lost 7 bases and 0 bases respectively, with 6 bases between them. Germline loops: CDR1 SEHNR, CDR2 FQNEAQ (reference sequence). The CDR3 is 12 amino acids. The CDR3 sequence: CASTAMNTEAFF. CDR3 nucleotides: TGTGCCAGCACCGCAATGAACACTGAAGCTTTCTTT.